The T cell receptor (beta chain) described here comes from a study of T cell responses to AZD1222 COVID-19 vaccine. About the study: Researchers grouped second doses given at about 4 or about 12 weeks into one pool. Broader study findings: Unmutated regions of variants are reportedly targeted by nearly half of spike-specific TCRs. Donors were chiefly white British, with a greater number of females, and clonal diversity was perhaps underestimated.

The protocol was immunoSEQ multiplex PCR, while the TCRdb copy is restricted to in-frame clones and leaves out a portion. The sample carries roughly 130,000 clones, 80% to 90% recorded once. Points on this clone: The target antigen is unknown.

Sample: peripheral blood, taken on day 0 of AZD1222 vaccination. This receptor was obtained from an adult in good health.

The CDR3 DNA follows: TGTGCCGGGGACAGGGGGGAAGCTTTCTTT. Translation: CAGDRGEAFF. The chain has TRBV30 and TRBJ1-1, with 11 nucleotides matching TRBD1. The CDR3 spans 10 residues. Germline values: CDR1 GTSNPN, CDR2 SVGIG (reference sequence). Trimming at V came to 8 bases and at J to 8 bases, leaving 1 base not matched to a gene.